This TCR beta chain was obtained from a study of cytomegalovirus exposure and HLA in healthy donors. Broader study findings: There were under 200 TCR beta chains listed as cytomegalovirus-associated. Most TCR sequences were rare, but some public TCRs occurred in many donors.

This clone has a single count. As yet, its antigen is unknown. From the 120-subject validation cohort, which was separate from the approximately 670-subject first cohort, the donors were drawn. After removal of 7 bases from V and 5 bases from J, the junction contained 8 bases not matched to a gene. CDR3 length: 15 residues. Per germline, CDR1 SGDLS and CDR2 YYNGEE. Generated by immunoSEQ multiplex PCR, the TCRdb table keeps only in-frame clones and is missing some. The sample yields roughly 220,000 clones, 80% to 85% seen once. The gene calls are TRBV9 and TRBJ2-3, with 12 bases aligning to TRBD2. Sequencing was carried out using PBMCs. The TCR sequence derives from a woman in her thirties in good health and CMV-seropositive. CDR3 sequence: CASGRLAGDGDTQYF. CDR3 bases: TGTGCCAGCGGCCGACTAGCGGGAGATGGAGATACGCAGTATTTT.